This section outlines one TCR beta chain sequence together with its context. This sample was included in a study of blood T cell repertoires in COVID-19. CDR3 length: 13 amino acids. Per the germline V gene, CDR1 is LNHDA and CDR2 is SQIVND (reference sequence). The V and J ends lost 7 bases and 8 bases respectively, with 14 bases between them. Here immunoSEQ multiplex PCR was the method, and the copy in TCRdb shows in-frame clones only, minus some. Here the sample spans about 180,000 clones, about 80% being singletons. This TCR came from a man between 60 and 75 years old who had been exposed to COVID-19. The V and J genes are TRBV19 and TRBJ1-4, with a tentative D call TRBD1 (5 bases). Sequencing was carried out using PBMCs or T cells enriched from blood (not recorded which). This CDR3 reads CASNPQGVEKLFF. In DNA form, the CDR3 reads TGTGCCAGTAACCCCCAAGGGGTCGAAAAACTGTTTTTT.